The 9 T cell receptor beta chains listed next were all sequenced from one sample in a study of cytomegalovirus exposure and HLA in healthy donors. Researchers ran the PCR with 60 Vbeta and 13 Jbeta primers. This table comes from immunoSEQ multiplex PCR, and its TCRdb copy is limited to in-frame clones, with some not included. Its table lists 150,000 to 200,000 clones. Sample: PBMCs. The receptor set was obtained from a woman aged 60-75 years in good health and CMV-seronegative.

The CDR3 region is CASSGDSSVNTGELFF. The CDR3 nucleotides read TGTGCCAGCAGCGGGGACAGTAGTGTGAACACCGGGGAGCTGTTTTTT. The genes are TRBV9 and TRBJ2-2, with 7 bases that match TRBD1. CDR3 size: 16 residues. The V gene end was trimmed by 3 bases and the J gene end by 1 base; junction bases not matched to a gene: 6. Germline CDR1 is SGDLS and CDR2 is YYNGEE.

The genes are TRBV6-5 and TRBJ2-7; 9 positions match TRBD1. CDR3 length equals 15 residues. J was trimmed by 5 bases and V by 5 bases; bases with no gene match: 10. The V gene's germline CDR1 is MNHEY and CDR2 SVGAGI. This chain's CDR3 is CASSLLPGTGNEQYF. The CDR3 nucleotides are TGTGCCAGCAGTCTTCTCCCCGGGACAGGGAACGAGCAGTACTTC.

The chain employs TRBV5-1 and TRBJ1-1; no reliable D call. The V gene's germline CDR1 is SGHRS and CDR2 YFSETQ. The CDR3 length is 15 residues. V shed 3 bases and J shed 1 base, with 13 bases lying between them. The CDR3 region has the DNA TGCGCCAGCAGCTCCACCGGGGAGGAGAACACTGAAGCTTTCTTT. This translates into CASSSTGEENTEAFF. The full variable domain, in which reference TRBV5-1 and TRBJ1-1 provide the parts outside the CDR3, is KAGVTQTPRYLIKTRGQQVTLSCSPISGHRSVSWYQQTPGQGLQFLFEYFSETQRNKGNFPGRFSGRQFSNSRSEMNVSTLELGDSALYLCASSSTGEENTEAFFGQGTRLTVV.

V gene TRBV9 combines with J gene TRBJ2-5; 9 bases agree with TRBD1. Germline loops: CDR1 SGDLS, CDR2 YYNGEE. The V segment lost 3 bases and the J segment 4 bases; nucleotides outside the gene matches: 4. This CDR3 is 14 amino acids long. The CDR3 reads CASSAGDRAETQYF. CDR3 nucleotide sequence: TGTGCCAGCAGCGCCGGGGACAGGGCAGAGACCCAGTACTTC.

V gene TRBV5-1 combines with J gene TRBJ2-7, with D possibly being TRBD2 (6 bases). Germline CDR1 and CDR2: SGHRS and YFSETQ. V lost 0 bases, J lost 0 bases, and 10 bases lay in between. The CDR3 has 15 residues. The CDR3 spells CASSLGGAGSYEQYF. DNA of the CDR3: TGCGCCAGCAGCTTGGGCGGGGCGGGCTCCTACGAGCAGTACTTC.

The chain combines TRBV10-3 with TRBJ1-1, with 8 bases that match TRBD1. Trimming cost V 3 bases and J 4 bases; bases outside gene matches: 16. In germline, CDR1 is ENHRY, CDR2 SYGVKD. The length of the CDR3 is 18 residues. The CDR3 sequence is CAISDPTGDSLDGTEAFF. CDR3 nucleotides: TGTGCCATCAGTGACCCGACAGGGGACAGCTTAGATGGCACTGAAGCTTTCTTT.

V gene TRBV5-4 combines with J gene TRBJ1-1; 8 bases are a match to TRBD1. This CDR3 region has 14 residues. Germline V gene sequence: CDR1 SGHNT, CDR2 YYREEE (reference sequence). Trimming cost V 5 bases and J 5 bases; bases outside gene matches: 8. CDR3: CASRPGQGGTEAFF. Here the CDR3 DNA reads TGTGCCAGCAGGCCCGGACAGGGAGGTACTGAAGCTTTCTTT.

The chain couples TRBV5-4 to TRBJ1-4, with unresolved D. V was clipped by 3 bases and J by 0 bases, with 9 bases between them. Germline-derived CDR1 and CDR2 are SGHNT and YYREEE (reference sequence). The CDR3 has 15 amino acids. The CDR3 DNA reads TGTGCCAGCAGCTACTCCCTTGCAACTAATGAAAAACTGTTTTTT. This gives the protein CASSYSLATNEKLFF.

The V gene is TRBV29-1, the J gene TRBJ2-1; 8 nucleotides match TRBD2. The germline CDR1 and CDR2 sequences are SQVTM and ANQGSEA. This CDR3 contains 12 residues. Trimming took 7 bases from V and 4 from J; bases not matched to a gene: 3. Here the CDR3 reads CSERGSYNEQFF. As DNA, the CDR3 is TGCAGCGAGCGGGGGAGTTACAATGAGCAGTTCTTC.